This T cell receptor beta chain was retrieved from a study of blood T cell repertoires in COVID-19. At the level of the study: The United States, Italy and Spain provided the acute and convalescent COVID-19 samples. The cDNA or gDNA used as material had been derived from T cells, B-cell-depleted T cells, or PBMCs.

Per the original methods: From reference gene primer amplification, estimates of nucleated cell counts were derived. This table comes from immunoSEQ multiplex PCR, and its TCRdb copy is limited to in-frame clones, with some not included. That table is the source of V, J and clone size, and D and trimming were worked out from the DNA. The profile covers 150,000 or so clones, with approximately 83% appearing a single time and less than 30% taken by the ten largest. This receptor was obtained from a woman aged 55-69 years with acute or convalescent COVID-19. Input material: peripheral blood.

The CDR3 spells CASSPWGPMNTEAFF. As DNA, the CDR3 is TGTGCCAGCAGTCCGTGGGGGCCCATGAACACTGAAGCTTTCTTT. J is TRBJ1-1 and V is TRBV27; D may be TRBD1 (6 bases). The germline V gene encodes CDR1 MNHEY and CDR2 SMNVEV (reference sequence). The CDR3 consists of 15 residues. Trimming took 5 bases from V and 0 from J, leaving 13 bases between them.